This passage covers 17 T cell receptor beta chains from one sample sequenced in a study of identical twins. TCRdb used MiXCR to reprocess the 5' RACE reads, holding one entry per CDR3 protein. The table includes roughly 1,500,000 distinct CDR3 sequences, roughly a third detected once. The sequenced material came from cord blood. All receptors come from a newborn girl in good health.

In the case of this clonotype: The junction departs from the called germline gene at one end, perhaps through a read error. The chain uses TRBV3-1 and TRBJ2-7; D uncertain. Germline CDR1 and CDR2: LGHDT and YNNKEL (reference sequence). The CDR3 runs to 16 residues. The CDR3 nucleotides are TGTGCCAGCAGCCCCCCGGCGCGGTCGGGCTCCTACGGGCAGTACTTC. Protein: CASSPPARSGSYGQYF.

The chain's CDR3 is CASSGAMGETQYF. The CDR3, as DNA: TGCGCCAGCAGCGGGGCGATGGGCGAGACCCAGTACTTC. The J gene is TRBJ2-5, the V gene TRBV5-1, with D possibly matching TRBD1 (5 bases). The CDR3 runs to 13 residues. The ends were cut back, 4 bases at V and 5 bases at J, with 12 bases in the middle. The germline V gene encodes CDR1 SGHRS and CDR2 YFSETQ.

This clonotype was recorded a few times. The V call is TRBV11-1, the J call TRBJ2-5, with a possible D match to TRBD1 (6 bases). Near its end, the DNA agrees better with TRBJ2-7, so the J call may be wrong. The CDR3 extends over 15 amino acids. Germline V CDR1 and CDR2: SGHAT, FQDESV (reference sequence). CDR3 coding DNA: TGTGCCAGCAGCTTAGCGGCGCGCGCAGGGGACGAGCAGTACTTC. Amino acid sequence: CASSLAARAGDEQYF.

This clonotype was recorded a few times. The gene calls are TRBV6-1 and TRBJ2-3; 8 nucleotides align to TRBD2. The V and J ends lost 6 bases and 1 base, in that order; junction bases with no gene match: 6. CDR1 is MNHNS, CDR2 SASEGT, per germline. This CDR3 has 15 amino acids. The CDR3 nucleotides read TGTGCCAGCAGGCCCACAGCGGGGGGCACAGATACGCAGTATTTT. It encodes CASRPTAGGTDTQYF.

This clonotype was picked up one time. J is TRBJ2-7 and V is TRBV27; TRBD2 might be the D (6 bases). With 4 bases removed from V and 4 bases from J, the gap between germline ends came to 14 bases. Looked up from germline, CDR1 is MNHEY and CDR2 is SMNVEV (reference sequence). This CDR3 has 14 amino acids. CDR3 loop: CASSSWDSPYEQYF. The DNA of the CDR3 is TGTGCCAGCAGTTCCTGGGACTCGCCTTACGAGCAGTACTTC.

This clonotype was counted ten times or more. The CDR3 region is CASSSGPKETQYF. The CDR3, as DNA: TGTGCCAGCAGTTCCGGACCCAAAGAGACCCAGTACTTC. The chain couples TRBV12-3 or TRBV12-4 to TRBJ2-5; D is unclear. The CDR3 runs to 13 residues. Deletions cut 4 bases from V and 3 bases from J, with 9 bases between.

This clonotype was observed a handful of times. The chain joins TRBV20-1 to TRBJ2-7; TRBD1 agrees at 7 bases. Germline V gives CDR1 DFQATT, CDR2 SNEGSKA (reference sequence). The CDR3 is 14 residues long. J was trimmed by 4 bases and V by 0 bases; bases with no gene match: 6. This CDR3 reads CSAREQGSGYEQYF. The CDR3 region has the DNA TGCAGTGCTAGAGAACAGGGGAGTGGGTACGAGCAGTACTTC.

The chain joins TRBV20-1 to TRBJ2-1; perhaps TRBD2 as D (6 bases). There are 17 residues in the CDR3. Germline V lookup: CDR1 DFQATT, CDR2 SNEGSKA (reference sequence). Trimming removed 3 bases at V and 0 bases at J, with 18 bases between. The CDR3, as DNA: TGCAGTGCTAGCCGCAGGACTACCTTCAGCTCCTACAATGAGCAGTTCTTC. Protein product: CSASRRTTFSSYNEQFF.

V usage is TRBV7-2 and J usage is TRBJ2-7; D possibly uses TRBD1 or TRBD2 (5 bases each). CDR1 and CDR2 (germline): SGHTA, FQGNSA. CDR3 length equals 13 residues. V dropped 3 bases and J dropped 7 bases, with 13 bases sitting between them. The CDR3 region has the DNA TGTGCCAGCAGCTTTCAATCGGGGCATGAGCAGTACTTC. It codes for CASSFQSGHEQYF.

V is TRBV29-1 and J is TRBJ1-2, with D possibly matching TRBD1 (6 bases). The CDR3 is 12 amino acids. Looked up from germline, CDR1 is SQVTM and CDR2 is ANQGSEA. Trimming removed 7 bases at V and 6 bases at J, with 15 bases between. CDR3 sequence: CSAGLRGNGYTF. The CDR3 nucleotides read TGCAGCGCCGGATTGAGGGGGAATGGCTACACCTTC.

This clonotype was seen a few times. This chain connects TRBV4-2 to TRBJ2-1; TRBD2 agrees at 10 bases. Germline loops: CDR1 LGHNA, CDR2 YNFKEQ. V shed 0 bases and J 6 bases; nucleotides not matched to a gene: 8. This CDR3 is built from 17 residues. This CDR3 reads CASSQERGAGGGNEQFF. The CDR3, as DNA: TGTGCCAGCAGCCAAGAACGTGGAGCGGGGGGGGGCAATGAGCAGTTCTTC.

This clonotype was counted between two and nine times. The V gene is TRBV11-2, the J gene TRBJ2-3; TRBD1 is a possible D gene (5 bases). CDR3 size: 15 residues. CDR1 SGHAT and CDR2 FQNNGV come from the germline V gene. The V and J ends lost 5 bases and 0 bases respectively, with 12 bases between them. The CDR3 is CASSRQLTSTDTQYF. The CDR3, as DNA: TGTGCCAGCAGCCGACAGCTTACTAGCACAGATACGCAGTATTTT.

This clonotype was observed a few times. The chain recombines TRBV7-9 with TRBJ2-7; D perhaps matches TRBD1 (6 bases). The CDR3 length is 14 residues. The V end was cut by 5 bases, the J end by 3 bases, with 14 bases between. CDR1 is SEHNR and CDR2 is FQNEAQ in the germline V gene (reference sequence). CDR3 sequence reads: CASSGPGHDYEQYF. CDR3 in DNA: TGTGCCAGCAGCGGTCCGGGACACGACTACGAGCAGTACTTC.

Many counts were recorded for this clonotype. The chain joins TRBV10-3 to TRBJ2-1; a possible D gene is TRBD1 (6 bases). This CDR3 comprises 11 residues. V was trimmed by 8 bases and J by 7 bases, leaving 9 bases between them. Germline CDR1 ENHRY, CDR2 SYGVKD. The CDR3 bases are TGTGCCATCGGCAGGGGTAATGAGCAGTTCTTC. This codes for CAIGRGNEQFF.

CDR3 sequence: CASSSDGLATGELFF. DNA of the CDR3: TGTGCCAGCAGCTCGGATGGACTAGCGACCGGGGAGCTGTTTTTT. This chain links TRBV7-2 with TRBJ2-2, with 9 bases fitting TRBD2. Germline trimming cut 4 bases from V and 5 bases from J; bases unmatched to any gene: 5. Germline lookup yields CDR1 SGHTA and CDR2 FQGNSA. This CDR3 region has 15 residues.

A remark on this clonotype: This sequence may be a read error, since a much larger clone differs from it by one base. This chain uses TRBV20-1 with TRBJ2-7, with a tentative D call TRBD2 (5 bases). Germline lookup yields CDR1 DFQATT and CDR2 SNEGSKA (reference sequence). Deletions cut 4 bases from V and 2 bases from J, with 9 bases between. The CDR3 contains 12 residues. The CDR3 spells CSATSWAYEQYF. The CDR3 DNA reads TGCAGTGCTACTAGCTGGGCCTACGAGCAGTACTTC.

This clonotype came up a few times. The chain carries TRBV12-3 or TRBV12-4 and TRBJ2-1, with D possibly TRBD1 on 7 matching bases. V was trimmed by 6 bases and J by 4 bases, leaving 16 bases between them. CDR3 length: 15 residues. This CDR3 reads CASRDAGQIYNEQFF. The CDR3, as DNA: TGTGCCAGCAGGGATGCGGGACAGATTTACAATGAGCAGTTCTTC.